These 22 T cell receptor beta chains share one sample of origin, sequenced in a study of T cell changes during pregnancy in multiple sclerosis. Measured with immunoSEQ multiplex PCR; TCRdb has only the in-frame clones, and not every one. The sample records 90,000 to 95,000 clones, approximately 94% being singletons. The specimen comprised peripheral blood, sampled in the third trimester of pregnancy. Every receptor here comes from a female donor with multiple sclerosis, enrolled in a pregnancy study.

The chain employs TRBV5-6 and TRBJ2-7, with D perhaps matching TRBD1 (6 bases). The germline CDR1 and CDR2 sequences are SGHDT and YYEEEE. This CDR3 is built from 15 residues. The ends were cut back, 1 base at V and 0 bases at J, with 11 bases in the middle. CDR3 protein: CASSLFTGPSYEQYF. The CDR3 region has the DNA TGTGCCAGCAGCTTGTTTACAGGGCCCTCCTACGAGCAGTACTTC.

CDR3 DNA: TGTGCCAGCAGCCAAGACCCGGGACTAGCGGGTAATGAGCAGTTCTTC. Protein sequence: CASSQDPGLAGNEQFF. The chain employs TRBV4-2 and TRBJ2-1; 12 nucleotides align to TRBD2. The V and J ends lost 0 bases and 7 bases, in that order; junction bases with no gene match: 4. The CDR3 loop spans 16 amino acids. Per germline, CDR1 LGHNA and CDR2 YNFKEQ.

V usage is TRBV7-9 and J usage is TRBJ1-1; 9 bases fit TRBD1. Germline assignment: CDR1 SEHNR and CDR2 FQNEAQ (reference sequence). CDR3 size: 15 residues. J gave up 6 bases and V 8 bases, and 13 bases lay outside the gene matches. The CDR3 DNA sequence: TGTGCCAGCGCCTCGCCTAGGACAGGGGTCCCTGAAGCTTTCTTT. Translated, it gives CASASPRTGVPEAFF.

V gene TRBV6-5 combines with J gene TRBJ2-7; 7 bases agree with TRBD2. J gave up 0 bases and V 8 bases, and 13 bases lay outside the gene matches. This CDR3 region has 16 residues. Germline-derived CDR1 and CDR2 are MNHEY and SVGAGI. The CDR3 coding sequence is TGTGCCAGCCGTTTAACTCCTAGCGGTCGCTCCTACGAGCAGTACTTC. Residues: CASRLTPSGRSYEQYF.

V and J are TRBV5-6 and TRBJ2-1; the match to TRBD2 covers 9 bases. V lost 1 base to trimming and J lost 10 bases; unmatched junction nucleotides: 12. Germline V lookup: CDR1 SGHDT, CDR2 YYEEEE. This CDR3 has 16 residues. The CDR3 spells CASSLRRGSGSGEQFF. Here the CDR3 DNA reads TGTGCCAGCAGCTTGCGTCGGGGTAGCGGGAGCGGGGAGCAGTTCTTC.

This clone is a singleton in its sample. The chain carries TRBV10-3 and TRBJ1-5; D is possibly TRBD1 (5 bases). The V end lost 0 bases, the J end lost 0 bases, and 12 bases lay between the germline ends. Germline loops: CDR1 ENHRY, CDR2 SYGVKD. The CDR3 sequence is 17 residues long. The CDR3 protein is CAISESSGVGSNQPQHF. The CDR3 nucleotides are TGTGCCATCAGTGAGTCCTCGGGGGTCGGTAGCAATCAGCCCCAGCATTTT.

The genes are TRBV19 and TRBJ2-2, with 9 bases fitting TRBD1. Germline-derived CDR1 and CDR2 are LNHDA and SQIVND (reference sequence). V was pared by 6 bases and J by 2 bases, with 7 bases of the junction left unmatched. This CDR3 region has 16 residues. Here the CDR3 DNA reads TGTGCCAGTAGGGGGGACAGGGTCAGCAACACCGGGGAGCTGTTTTTT. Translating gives CASRGDRVSNTGELFF. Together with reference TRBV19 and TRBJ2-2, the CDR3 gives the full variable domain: DGGITQSPKYLFRKEGQNVTLSCEQNLNHDAMYWYRQDPGQGLRLIYYSQIVNDFQKGDIAEGYSVSREKKESFPLTVTSAQKNPTAFYLCASRGDRVSNTGELFFGEGSRLTVL.

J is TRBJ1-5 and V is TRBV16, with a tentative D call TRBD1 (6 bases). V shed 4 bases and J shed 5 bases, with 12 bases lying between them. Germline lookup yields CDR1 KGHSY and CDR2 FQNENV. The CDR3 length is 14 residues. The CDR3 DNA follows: TGTGCCAGCAGCCCCGTCGCAGGGGATCAGCCCCAGCATTTT. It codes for CASSPVAGDQPQHF.

The CDR3 DNA follows: TGCAGCGTTGAAGGCCCGGACAGGGGTCCCCAAGAGACCCAGTACTTC. Translated, it gives CSVEGPDRGPQETQYF. The rearrangement joins TRBV29-1 to TRBJ2-5; 9 bases fit TRBD1. The CDR3 consists of 16 residues. Germline lookup yields CDR1 SQVTM and CDR2 ANQGSEA. Trimming cost V 1 base and J 1 base; bases outside gene matches: 7.

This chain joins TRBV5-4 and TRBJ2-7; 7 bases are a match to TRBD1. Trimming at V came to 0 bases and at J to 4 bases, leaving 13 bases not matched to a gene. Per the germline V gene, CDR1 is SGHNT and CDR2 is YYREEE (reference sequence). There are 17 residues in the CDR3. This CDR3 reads CASSLEGGLVGEYEQYF. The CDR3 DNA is TGTGCCAGCAGCTTGGAAGGGGGCTTAGTCGGGGAGTACGAGCAGTACTTC.

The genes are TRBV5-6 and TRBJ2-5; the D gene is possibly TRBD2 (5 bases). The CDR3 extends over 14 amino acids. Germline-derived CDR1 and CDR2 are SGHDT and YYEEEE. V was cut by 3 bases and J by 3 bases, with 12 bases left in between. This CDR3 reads CASSSSPREETQYF. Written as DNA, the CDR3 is TGTGCCAGCAGCTCCTCTCCGAGGGAAGAGACCCAGTACTTC.

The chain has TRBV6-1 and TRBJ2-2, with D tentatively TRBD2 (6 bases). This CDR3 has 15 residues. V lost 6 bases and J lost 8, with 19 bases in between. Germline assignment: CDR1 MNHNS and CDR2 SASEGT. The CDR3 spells CASRLDRGLYGELFF. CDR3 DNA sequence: TGTGCCAGCAGACTTGATAGGGGACTTTATGGGGAGCTGTTTTTT.

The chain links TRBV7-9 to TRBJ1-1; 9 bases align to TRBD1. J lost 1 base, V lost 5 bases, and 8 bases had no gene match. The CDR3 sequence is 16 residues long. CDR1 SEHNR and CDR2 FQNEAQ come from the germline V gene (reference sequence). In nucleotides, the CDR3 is TGTGCCAGCAGCGAACTCCCGGGACAGGGGAACACTGAAGCTTTCTTT. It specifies CASSELPGQGNTEAFF.

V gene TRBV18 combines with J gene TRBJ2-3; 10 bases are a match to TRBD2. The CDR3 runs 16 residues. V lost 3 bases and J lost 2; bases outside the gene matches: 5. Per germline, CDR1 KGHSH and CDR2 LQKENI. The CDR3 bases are TGTGCCAGCTCACCCCTGACTAGCGGGCACACAGATACGCAGTATTTT. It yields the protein CASSPLTSGHTDTQYF.

The CDR3 coding sequence is TGTGCCATCAGTGACTTTCCGGGGGGCCAGCCCCAGCATTTT. Amino acid sequence: CAISDFPGGQPQHF. This chain joins TRBV10-3 and TRBJ1-5; D is perhaps TRBD1 (6 bases). CDR3 length: 14 residues. Looked up from germline, CDR1 is ENHRY and CDR2 is SYGVKD. Trimming left V 3 bases short and J 7 bases short, with 13 bases between.

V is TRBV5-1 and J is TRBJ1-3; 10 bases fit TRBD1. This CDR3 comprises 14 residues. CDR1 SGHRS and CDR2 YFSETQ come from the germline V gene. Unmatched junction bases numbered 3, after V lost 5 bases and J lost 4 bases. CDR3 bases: TGCGCCAGCAGTAGGACAGGGGGAGGAAACACCATATATTTT. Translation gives CASSRTGGGNTIYF. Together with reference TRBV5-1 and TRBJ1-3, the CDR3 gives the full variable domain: KAGVTQTPRYLIKTRGQQVTLSCSPISGHRSVSWYQQTPGQGLQFLFEYFSETQRNKGNFPGRFSGRQFSNSRSEMNVSTLELGDSALYLCASSRTGGGNTIYFGEGSWLTVV.

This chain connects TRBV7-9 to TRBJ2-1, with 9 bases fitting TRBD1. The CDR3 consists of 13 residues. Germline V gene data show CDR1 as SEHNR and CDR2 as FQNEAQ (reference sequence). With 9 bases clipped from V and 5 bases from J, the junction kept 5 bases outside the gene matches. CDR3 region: CASDRGANNEQFF. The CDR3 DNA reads TGTGCCAGTGACAGGGGGGCTAACAATGAGCAGTTCTTC.

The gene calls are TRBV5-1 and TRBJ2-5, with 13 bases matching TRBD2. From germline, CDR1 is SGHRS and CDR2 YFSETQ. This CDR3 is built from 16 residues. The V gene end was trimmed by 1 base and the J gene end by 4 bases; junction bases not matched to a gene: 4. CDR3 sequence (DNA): TGCGCCAGCAGCTTGTCCGGGACTAGCGGGGCAGAGACCCAGTACTTC. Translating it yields CASSLSGTSGAETQYF.

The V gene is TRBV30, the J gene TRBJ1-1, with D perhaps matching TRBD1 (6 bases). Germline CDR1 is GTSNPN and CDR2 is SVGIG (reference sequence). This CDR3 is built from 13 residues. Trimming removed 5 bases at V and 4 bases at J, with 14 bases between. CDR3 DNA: TGTGCCTGGCTCAGGGGCGTAAGCACTGAAGCTTTCTTT. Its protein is CAWLRGVSTEAFF. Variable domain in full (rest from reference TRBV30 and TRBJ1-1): SQTIHQWPATLVQPVGSPLSLECTVEGTSNPNLYWYRQAAGRGLQLLFYSVGIGQISSEVPQNLSASRPQDRQFILSSKKLLLSDSGFYLCAWLRGVSTEAFFGQGTRLTVV.

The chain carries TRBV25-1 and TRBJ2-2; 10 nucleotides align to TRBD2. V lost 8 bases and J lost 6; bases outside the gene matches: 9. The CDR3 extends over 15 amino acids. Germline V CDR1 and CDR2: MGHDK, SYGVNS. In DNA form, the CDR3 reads TGTGCCAGCCTGGTGAAGCGGGAGGGCTCCGGGGAGCTGTTTTTT. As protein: CASLVKREGSGELFF.

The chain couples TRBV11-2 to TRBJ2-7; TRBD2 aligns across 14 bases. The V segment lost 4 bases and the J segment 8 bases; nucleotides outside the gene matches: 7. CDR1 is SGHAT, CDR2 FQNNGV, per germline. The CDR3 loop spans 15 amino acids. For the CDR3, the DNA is TGTGCCAGCAGCTCTCCGGGACTAGCGGGAGTGAAGCAGTACTTC. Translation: CASSSPGLAGVKQYF. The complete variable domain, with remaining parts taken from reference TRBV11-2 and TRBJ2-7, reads EAGVAQSPRYKIIEKRQSVAFWCNPISGHATLYWYQQILGQGPKLLIQFQNNGVVDDSQLPKDRFSAERLKGVDSTLKIQPAKLEDSAVYLCASSSPGLAGVKQYFGPGTRLTVT.

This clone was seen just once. Written as DNA, the CDR3 is TGTGCCAGCAGCAGCCCCCGGACAGGGGCTGGAAACACCATATATTTT. It yields the protein CASSSPRTGAGNTIYF. The chain is built from TRBV7-8 and TRBJ1-3; TRBD1 aligns across 9 bases. Unmatched junction bases numbered 7, after V lost 5 bases and J lost 2 bases. The CDR3 loop spans 16 amino acids. Germline lookup yields CDR1 SGHVS and CDR2 FQNEAQ.